This TCR beta chain originates from a study of spatial heterogeneity in lung cancer. As for the study in general: Donors were 55 to 75 untreated early-stage non-small cell lung cancer patients. More beta-chain than alpha-chain sequences were consistently detected.

This clonotype occurred many times. Its target is unknown. Time point described: blood at routine non-recurrence follow-up after resection. Extraction of whole RNA from tumor, nontumor lung or frozen PBMC preceded unsorted sequencing. The trim removed 5 bases at V and 7 bases at J, leaving 7 bases unmatched. The CDR3 is made up of 14 amino acids. Germline V gives CDR1 MNHEY, CDR2 SVGAGI. TCRdb re-derived calls from the 5' RACE reads in MiXCR, one entry per CDR3 protein. The data contain approximately 56,000 distinct CDR3 sequences, 7.4% of them singletons. Study-level findings and limits: Ubiquitous expanded tumor TCRs were observed in blood more at resection than follow-up.

Sequenced material: PBMCs, taken at follow-up. This sequence was found in a female donor with early-stage non-small cell lung cancer. The chain couples TRBV6-5 to TRBJ2-2; 7 bases are shared with TRBD1. The CDR3 region is CASSMTGLNGELFF. CDR3 nucleotides: TGTGCCAGCAGTATGACAGGGCTTAACGGGGAGCTGTTTTTT.